The rows below give T cell receptor beta chains drawn from one sample of a study of cytomegalovirus exposure and HLA in healthy donors. This table comes from immunoSEQ multiplex PCR, and its TCRdb copy is limited to in-frame clones, with some not included. The sample includes 170,000 or so clones, about 85% seen only once; the top ten take about 17%. Sequenced material: PBMCs. The source is a man younger than 35 in good health and CMV-seropositive. Both conserved end residues are part of each CDR3. The D gene is left open where the match is weak. Size tells how often a clone was seen (once, few, many) or the class of an expanded clone, and some rows leave it out.

>.|TRBV11-2|.|TRBJ2-7
CASSLEFQVQVDSYEQYF
TGTGCCAGCAGCTTAGAATTTCAGGTCCAGGTTGATTCCTACGAGCAGTACTTC
>.|TRBV30|.|TRBJ1-1
CAWSLSRLNTEAFF
TGTGCCTGGAGTCTATCAAGATTGAACACTGAAGCTTTCTTT
>TRBD2|TRBV2|.|TRBJ2-3
CASRLAGSTDTQYF
TGTGCCAGCAGGTTAGCGGGTAGCACAGATACGCAGTATTTT
>.|TRBV6-5|.|TRBJ2-7
CASSSQGGRGYEQYF
TGTGCCAGCAGTTCTCAGGGGGGCAGAGGCTACGAGCAGTACTTC
>TRBD2|TRBV2|.|TRBJ2-2
CASSPLPLAGGTGELFF
TGTGCCAGCAGTCCCCTTCCTCTAGCGGGAGGCACCGGGGAGCTGTTTTTT
>.|TRBV7-2|.|TRBJ1-4
CASSADMSNEKLFF
TGTGCCAGCAGCGCCGACATGAGTAATGAAAAACTGTTTTTT
>.|TRBV7-7|.|TRBJ2-3
CASSPTETSTDTQYF
TGTGCTAGCAGCCCCACGGAGACTAGCACAGATACGCAGTATTTT
>.|TRBV4-1|.|TRBJ2-1
CASSQVPGRAGEQFF
TGCGCCAGCAGCCAAGTGCCCGGGAGAGCAGGTGAGCAGTTCTTC
>.|TRBV29-1|.|TRBJ2-7
CSVGGGVYEQYF
TGCAGCGTTGGTGGAGGGGTGTACGAGCAGTACTTC
>.|TRBV30|few|TRBJ1-4
CGYGTNEKLFF
TGTGGGTACGGAACTAATGAAAAACTGTTTTTT
>.|TRBV9|once|TRBJ1-2
CASSKQGASGYTF
TGTGCCAGCAGCAAACAGGGCGCAAGTGGCTACACCTTC
>.|TRBV27|few|TRBJ1-1
CASSFGGSAEAFF
TGTGCCAGCAGTTTCGGGGGAAGTGCTGAAGCTTTCTTT
>.|TRBV2|few|TRBJ2-6
CASRDFAGTGANVLTF
TGTGCCAGCAGAGATTTTGCGGGGACTGGGGCCAACGTCCTGACTTTC
>.|TRBV5-1|.|TRBJ1-1
CASSLIPGVNTEAFF
TGCGCCAGCAGCTTAATTCCGGGGGTGAACACTGAAGCTTTCTTT
>TRBD1|TRBV4-1|.|TRBJ1-5
CASSQGQGNQPQHF
TGCGCCAGCAGCCAGGGACAGGGAAATCAGCCCCAGCATTTT
>.|TRBV6-5|.|TRBJ2-7
CATGGPAYEQYF
TGTGCCACAGGAGGTCCAGCCTACGAGCAGTACTTC
>.|TRBV6-6|.|TRBJ1-1
CASSSARTEAFF
TGTGCCAGCAGTTCGGCCAGGACTGAAGCTTTCTTT
>TRBD1|TRBV28|few|TRBJ1-2
CASSLQGAPGYTF
TGTGCCAGCAGTTTACAGGGGGCGCCGGGCTACACCTTC
>.|TRBV19|.|TRBJ2-2
CASSIEGRGGGELFF
TGTGCCAGTAGTATAGAAGGTCGGGGTGGCGGGGAGCTGTTTTTT
>TRBD1|TRBV30|.|TRBJ1-1
CAWSEGGYTEAFF
TGTGCCTGGAGTGAAGGGGGCTACACTGAAGCTTTCTTT
>TRBD1|TRBV11-1|.|TRBJ2-5
CASSLGQGWETQYF
TGTGCCAGCAGCCTTGGACAGGGTTGGGAGACCCAGTACTTC
>TRBD2|TRBV28|.|TRBJ2-3
CALRGGSWTDTQYF
TGTGCCCTGAGGGGCGGGAGTTGGACAGATACGCAGTATTTT
>.|TRBV28|.|TRBJ1-5
CASSLNRGNQPQHF
TGTGCCAGCAGTTTAAACAGGGGCAATCAGCCCCAGCATTTT
>TRBD1|TRBV11-3|.|TRBJ2-1
CASSLERGQGAGEQFF
TGTGCCAGCAGCTTAGAAAGAGGACAGGGGGCAGGCGAGCAGTTCTTC
>.|TRBV5-1|once|TRBJ2-7
CASSLDPSGVRSYEQYF
TGCGCCAGCAGCTTGGACCCATCAGGTGTCAGATCCTACGAGCAGTACTTC
>TRBD1|TRBV11-2|.|TRBJ2-7
CASSPSFDRVTYEQYF
TGTGCCAGCAGCCCGTCATTTGACAGGGTCACCTACGAGCAGTACTTC
>.|TRBV6-1|.|TRBJ1-1
CASSEIAGNTEAFF
TGTGCCAGCAGTGAAATCGCAGGGAACACTGAAGCTTTCTTT
>.|TRBV2|.|TRBJ1-1
CASSVEYTEAFF
TGTGCCAGCAGTGTGGAGTACACTGAAGCTTTCTTT
>TRBD2|TRBV6-1|.|TRBJ2-7
CASSDRTSGGAEQYF
TGTGCCAGCAGTGATCGGACTAGCGGGGGGGCGGAGCAGTACTTC
>TRBD1|TRBV5-4|.|TRBJ2-7
CASSPGQGPYEQYF
TGTGCCAGCAGCCCGGGACAGGGGCCCTACGAGCAGTACTTC
>.|TRBV7-6|.|TRBJ1-6
CASSPGQSSYNSPLHF
TGTGCCAGCAGCCCTGGACAGAGCTCCTATAATTCACCCCTCCACTTT
>TRBD1|TRBV28|.|TRBJ1-2
CASSRTGDFVDGYTF
TGTGCCAGCAGTCGCACAGGGGATTTCGTGGATGGCTACACCTTC
>TRBD1|TRBV6-1|few|TRBJ2-7
CASSLGGQGYEQYF
TGTGCCAGCAGCCTAGGGGGCCAGGGGTACGAGCAGTACTTC
>TRBD1|TRBV5-4|.|TRBJ2-1
CASSRPGQGTYNEQFF
TGTGCCAGCAGCCGACCGGGACAGGGGACCTACAATGAGCAGTTCTTC
>.|TRBV6-6|few|TRBJ2-2
CASSTRVNTGELFF
TGTGCCAGCAGCACGAGGGTGAACACCGGGGAGCTGTTTTTT
>.|TRBV7-6|.|TRBJ2-3
CASQDSSTDTQYF
TGTGCCAGCCAGGACAGTAGCACAGATACGCAGTATTTT
>TRBD1|TRBV12-5|.|TRBJ1-2
CASGSDRAHSYTF
TGTGCTAGTGGAAGTGACAGGGCTCATAGCTACACCTTC
>.|TRBV2|.|TRBJ2-2
CASSPGVIGELFF
TGTGCCAGCAGCCCCGGTGTAATCGGGGAGCTGTTTTTT
>TRBD1|TRBV6-1|once|TRBJ1-2
CASSQGTGINYGYTF
TGTGCCAGCAGTCAAGGGACAGGGATTAACTATGGCTACACCTTC
>TRBD1|TRBV11-1|.|TRBJ1-1
CASIEGAQMNTEAFF
TGTGCCAGCATTGAGGGGGCCCAGATGAACACTGAAGCTTTCTTT
>.|TRBV19|once|TRBJ2-3
CASSPRGHPTDTQYF
TGTGCCAGTAGTCCTCGGGGACACCCCACAGATACGCAGTATTTT
>TRBD2|TRBV28|.|TRBJ2-3
CASSSSGRATDTQYF
TGTGCCAGCAGTTCTAGCGGGAGGGCCACAGATACGCAGTATTTT
>.|TRBV27|.|TRBJ2-1
CASIAQWRGPDNEQFF
TGTGCCAGCATTGCCCAATGGCGGGGGCCTGACAATGAGCAGTTCTTC
>TRBD1|TRBV28|.|TRBJ1-1
CASSSAGGQGASGTEAFF
TGTGCCAGCAGTTCTGCAGGGGGACAGGGGGCTTCAGGGACTGAAGCTTTCTTT
>TRBD2|TRBV5-1|.|TRBJ2-2
CASSPGLAGDTGELFF
TGCGCCAGCAGCCCGGGACTAGCGGGAGACACCGGGGAGCTGTTTTTT
>.|TRBV10-3|.|TRBJ2-7
CAISESSQDPAYEQYF
TGTGCCATCAGTGAGTCGTCACAGGACCCGGCGTACGAGCAGTACTTC
>.|TRBV9|.|TRBJ1-2
CASSVGGENFYGYTF
TGTGCCAGCAGCGTAGGGGGAGAAAATTTCTATGGCTACACCTTC
>.|TRBV19|.|TRBJ1-2
CASSPQGTPNYGYTF
TGTGCCAGTAGCCCACAGGGTACTCCTAACTATGGCTACACCTTC
>.|TRBV7-3|.|TRBJ2-7
CASSLSPGVGYEQYF
TGTGCCAGCAGCTTATCGCCGGGAGTAGGCTACGAGCAGTACTTC